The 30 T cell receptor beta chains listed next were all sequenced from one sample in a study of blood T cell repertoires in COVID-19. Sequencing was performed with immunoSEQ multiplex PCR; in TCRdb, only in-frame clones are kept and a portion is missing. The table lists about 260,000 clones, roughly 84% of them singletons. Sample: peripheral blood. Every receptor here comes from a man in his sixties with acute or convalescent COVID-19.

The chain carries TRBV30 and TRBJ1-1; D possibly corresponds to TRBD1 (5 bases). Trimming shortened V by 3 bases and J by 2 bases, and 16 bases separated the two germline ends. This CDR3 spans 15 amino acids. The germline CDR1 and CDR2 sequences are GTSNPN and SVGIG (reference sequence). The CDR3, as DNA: TGTGCCTGGAGGAATGCAGGGCGTATTAACACTGAAGCTTTCTTT. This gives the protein CAWRNAGRINTEAFF.

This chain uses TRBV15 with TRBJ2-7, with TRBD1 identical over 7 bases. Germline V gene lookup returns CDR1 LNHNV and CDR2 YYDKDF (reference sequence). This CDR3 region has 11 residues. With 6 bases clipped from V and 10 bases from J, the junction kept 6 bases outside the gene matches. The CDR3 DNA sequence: TGTGCCACCAGTCGAGGGACAGCTCAGTACTTC. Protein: CATSRGTAQYF. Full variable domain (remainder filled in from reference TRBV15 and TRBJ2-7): DAMVIQNPRYQVTQFGKPVTLSCSQTLNHNVMYWYQQKSSQAPKLLFHYYDKDFNNEADTPDNFQSRRPNTSFCFLDIRSPGLGDTAMYLCATSRGTAQYFGPGTRLTVT.

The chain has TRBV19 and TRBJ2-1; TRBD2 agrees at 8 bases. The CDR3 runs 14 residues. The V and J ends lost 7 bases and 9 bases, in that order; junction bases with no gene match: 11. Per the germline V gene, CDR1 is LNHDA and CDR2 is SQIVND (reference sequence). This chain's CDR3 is CASTTRGGKAEQFF. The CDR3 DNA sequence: TGTGCCAGTACCACCCGGGGGGGGAAGGCTGAGCAGTTCTTC.

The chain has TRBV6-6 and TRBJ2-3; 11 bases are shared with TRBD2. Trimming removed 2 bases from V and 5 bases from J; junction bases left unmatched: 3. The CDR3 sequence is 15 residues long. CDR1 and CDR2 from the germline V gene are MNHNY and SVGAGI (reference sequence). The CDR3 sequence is CASSYLAGGVDTQYF. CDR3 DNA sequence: TGTGCCAGCAGTTACCTAGCGGGAGGAGTAGATACGCAGTATTTT.

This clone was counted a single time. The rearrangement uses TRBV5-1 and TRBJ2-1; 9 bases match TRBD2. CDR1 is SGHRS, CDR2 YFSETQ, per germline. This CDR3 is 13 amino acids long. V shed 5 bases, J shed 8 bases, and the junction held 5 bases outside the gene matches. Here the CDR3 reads CASSSSGVDEQFF. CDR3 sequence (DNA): TGCGCCAGCAGTTCTAGCGGGGTGGATGAGCAGTTCTTC.

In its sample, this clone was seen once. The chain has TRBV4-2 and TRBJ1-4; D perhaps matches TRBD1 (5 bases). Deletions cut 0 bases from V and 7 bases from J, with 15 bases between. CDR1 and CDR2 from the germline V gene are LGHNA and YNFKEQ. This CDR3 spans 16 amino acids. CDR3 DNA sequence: TGTGCCAGCAGCCAAGATCTCCAGGAGGGGAGTGAAAAACTGTTTTTT. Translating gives CASSQDLQEGSEKLFF.

DNA for the CDR3: TGTGCCAGCAGCTTTACAGGGGGAGCTGGAAACACCATATATTTT. It codes for CASSFTGGAGNTIYF. The J gene is TRBJ1-3, the V gene TRBV7-8, with TRBD1 matching over 8 bases. V was pared by 3 bases and J by 2 bases, with 3 bases of the junction left unmatched. Germline assignment: CDR1 SGHVS and CDR2 FQNEAQ. The CDR3 contains 15 residues.

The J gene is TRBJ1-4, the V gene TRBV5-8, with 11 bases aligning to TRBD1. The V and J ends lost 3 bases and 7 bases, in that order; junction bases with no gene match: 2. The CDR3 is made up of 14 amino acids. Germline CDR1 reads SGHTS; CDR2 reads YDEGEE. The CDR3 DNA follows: TGTGCCAGCAGCTCCGGGACAGGGGGTGAAAAACTGTTTTTT. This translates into CASSSGTGGEKLFF.

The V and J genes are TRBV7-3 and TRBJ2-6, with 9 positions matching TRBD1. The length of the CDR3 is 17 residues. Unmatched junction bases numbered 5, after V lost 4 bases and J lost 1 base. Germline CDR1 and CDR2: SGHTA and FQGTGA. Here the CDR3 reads CASSSGTGMSGANVLTF. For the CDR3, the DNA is TGTGCCAGCAGCTCCGGGACAGGGATGTCTGGGGCCAACGTCCTGACTTTC.

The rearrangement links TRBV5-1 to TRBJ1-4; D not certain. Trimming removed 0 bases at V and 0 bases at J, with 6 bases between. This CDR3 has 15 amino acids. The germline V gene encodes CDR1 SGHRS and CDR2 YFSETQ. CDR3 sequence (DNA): TGCGCCAGCAGCTTGGCGGGGTCAACTAATGAAAAACTGTTTTTT. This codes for CASSLAGSTNEKLFF.

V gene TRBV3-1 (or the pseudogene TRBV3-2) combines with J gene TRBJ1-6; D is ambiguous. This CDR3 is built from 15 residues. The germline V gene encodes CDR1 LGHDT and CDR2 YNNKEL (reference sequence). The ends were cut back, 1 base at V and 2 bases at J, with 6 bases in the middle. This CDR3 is CASSQAGTYNSPLHF. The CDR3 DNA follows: TGTGCCAGCAGCCAAGCAGGAACCTATAATTCACCCCTCCACTTT.

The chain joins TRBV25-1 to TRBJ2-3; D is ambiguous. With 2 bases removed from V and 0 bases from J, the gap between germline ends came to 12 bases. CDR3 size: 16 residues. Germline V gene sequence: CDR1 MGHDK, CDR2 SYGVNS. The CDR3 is CASSEPTTVSTDTQYF. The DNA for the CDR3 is TGTGCCAGCAGTGAACCTACCACTGTTAGCACAGATACGCAGTATTTT.

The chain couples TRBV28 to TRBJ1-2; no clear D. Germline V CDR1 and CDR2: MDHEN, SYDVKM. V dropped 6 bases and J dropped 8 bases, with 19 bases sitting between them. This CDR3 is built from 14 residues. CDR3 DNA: TGTGCCAGCAGGCCGGGAGCCGCCTATGAGGGCTACACCTTC. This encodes CASRPGAAYEGYTF.

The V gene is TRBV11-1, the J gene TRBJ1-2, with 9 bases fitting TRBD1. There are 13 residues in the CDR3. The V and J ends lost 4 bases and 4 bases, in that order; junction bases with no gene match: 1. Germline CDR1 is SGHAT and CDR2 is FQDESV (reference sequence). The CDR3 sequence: CASSSDRGYGYTF. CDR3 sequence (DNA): TGTGCCAGCAGCTCGGACAGGGGCTATGGCTACACCTTC.

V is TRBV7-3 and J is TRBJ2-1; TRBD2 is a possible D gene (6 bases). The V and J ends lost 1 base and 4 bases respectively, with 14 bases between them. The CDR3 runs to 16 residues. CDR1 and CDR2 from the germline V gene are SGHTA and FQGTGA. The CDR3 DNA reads TGTGCCAGCAGCTTAAGGCGGGAAATACCATACAATGAGCAGTTCTTC. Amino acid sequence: CASSLRREIPYNEQFF.

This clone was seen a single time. The CDR3, as DNA: TGTGCCAGCAGTGAGCAGGGGGGCTTGGGAGCGGATCAGTACTTC. This codes for CASSEQGGLGADQYF. This chain links TRBV6-4 with TRBJ2-4; TRBD1 is a possible D gene (7 bases). This CDR3 spans 15 amino acids. Germline CDR1 reads MRHNA; CDR2 reads SNTAGT. Trimming took off 3 bases at V and 12 bases at J, with 21 bases between the two ends.

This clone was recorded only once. Written as DNA, the CDR3 is TGTGCCAGCACGTGGGGACAGGGAGTGGACTATGGCTACACCTTC. This translates into CASTWGQGVDYGYTF. The chain uses TRBV5-4 and TRBJ1-2, with TRBD1 identical over 9 bases. CDR3 length: 15 amino acids. Germline CDR1 SGHNT, CDR2 YYREEE (reference sequence). The V segment lost 6 bases and the J segment 3 bases; nucleotides outside the gene matches: 9.

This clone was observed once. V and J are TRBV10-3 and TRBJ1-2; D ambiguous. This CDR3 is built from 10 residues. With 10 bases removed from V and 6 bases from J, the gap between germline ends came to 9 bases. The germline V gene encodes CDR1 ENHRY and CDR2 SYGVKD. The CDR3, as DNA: TGTGCCACCGGCCAGGATGGCTACACCTTC. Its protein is CATGQDGYTF.

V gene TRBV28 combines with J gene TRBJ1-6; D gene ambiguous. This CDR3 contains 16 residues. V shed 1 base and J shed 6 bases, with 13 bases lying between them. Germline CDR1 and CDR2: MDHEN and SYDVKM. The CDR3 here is CASSLLARSRNSPLHF. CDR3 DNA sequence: TGTGCCAGCAGTTTATTAGCGAGGAGCCGTAATTCACCCCTCCACTTT. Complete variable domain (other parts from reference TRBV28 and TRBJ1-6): DVKVTQSSRYLVKRTGEKVFLECVQDMDHENMFWYRQDPGLGLRLIYFSYDVKMKEKGDIPEGYSVSREKKERFSLILESASTNQTSMYLCASSLLARSRNSPLHFGNGTRLTVT.

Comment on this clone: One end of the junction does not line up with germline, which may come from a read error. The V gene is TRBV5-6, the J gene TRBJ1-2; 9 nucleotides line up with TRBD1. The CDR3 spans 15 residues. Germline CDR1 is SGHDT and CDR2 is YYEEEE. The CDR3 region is CASRPRTGELLYSLF. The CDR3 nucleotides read TGTGCCAGCAGACCACGGACAGGGGAGCTACTGTACTCCCTCTTC.

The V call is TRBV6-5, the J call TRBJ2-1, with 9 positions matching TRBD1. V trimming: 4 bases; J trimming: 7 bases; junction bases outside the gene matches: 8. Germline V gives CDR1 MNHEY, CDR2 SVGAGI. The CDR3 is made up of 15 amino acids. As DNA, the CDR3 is TGTGCCAGCAGTTCTCCGGGACAGGGCCGAAATGAGCAGTTCTTC. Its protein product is CASSSPGQGRNEQFF.

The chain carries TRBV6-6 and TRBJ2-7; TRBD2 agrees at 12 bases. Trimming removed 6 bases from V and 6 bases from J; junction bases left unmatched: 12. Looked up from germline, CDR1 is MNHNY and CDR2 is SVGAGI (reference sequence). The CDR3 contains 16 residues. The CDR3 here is CASRRTSGILLGEQYF. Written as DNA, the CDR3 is TGTGCCAGCAGGCGGACTAGCGGGATACTACTAGGCGAGCAGTACTTC.

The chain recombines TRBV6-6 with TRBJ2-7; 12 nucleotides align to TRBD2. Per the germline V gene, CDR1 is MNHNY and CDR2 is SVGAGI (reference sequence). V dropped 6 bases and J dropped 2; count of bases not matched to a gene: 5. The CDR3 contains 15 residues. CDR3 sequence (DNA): TGTGCCAGCAGAAGACTAGCGGGGGATCCCTACGAGCAGTACTTC. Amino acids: CASRRLAGDPYEQYF.

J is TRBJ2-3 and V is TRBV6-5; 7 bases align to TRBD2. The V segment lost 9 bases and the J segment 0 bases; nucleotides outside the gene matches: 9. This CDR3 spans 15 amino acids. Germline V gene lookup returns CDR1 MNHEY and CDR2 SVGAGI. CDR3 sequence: CASLSWEGSTDTQYF. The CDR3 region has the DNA TGTGCCAGTCTTTCGTGGGAGGGGAGCACAGATACGCAGTATTTT.

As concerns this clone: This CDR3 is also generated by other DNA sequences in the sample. CDR3 in DNA: TGTGCCAGTAGTGGGGACAGGGAGACCCAGTACTTC. This encodes CASSGDRETQYF. The chain employs TRBV19 and TRBJ2-5; 8 nucleotides align to TRBD1. The V gene's germline CDR1 is LNHDA and CDR2 SQIVND (reference sequence). There are 12 residues in the CDR3. After removal of 5 bases from V and 5 bases from J, the junction contained 1 base not matched to a gene.

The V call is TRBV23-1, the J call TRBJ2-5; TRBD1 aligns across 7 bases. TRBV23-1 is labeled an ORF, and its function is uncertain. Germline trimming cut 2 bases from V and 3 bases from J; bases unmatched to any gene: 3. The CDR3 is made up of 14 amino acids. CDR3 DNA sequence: TGCGCCAGCAGTCAACAAACAGGGGAAGAGACCCAGTACTTC. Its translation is CASSQQTGEETQYF.

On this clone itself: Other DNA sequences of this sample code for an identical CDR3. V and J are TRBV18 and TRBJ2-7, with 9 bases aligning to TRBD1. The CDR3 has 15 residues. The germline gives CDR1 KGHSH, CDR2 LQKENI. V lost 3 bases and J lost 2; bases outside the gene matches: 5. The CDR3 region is CASSPGQGRAYEQYF. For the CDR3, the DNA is TGTGCCAGCTCACCGGGACAGGGTAGGGCCTACGAGCAGTACTTC.

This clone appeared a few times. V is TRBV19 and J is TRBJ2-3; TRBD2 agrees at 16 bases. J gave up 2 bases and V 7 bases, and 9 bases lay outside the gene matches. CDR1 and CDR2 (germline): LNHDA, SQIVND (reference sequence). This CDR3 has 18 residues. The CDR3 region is CASNKGLAGGLLTDTQYF. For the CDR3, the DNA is TGTGCCAGTAACAAGGGACTAGCGGGAGGGCTTCTCACAGATACGCAGTATTTT.

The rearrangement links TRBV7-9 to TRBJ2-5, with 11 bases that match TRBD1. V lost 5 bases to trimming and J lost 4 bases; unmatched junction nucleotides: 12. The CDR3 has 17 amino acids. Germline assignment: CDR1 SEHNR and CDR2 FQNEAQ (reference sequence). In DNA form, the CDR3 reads TGTGCCAGCAGCCCCTGGGCGGGACAGGGGGTGGGAGAGACCCAGTACTTC. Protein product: CASSPWAGQGVGETQYF.

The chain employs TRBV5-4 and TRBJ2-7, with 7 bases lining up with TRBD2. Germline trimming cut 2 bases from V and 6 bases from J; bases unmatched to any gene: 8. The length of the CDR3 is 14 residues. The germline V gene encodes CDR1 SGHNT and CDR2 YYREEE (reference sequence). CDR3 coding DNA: TGTGCCAGCAGCTTCGGGGGGAAAGTTCTCGAGCAGTACTTC. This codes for CASSFGGKVLEQYF.